The 2 T cell receptor beta chains listed next were all sequenced from one sample in a study of T-cell memory formation after mild COVID-19. MiXCR, applied by TCRdb to the 5' RACE reads, yields one record per CDR3 protein. Among some 280,000 distinct CDR3 sequences listed, roughly 17% were seen once. Specimen: PBMCs or a T cell subset sorted from them (not recorded which). These receptors came from a man between 18 and 29 years old who had mild COVID-19 (a few samples of this study predate the infection). Cell type and time point are not known.

This clonotype was detected only a few times. This rearrangement joins TRBV14 to TRBJ2-1; D is uncertain. From germline, CDR1 is SGHDN and CDR2 FVKESK. This CDR3 spans 13 amino acids. Trimming took off 7 bases at V and 4 bases at J, with 11 bases between the two ends. The CDR3 DNA is TGTGCCAGCAATAATCCGGGTTACAATGAGCAGTTCTTC. Amino acids: CASNNPGYNEQFF. Looking up the rest from reference TRBV14 and TRBJ2-1 gives the full variable domain: EAGVTQFPSHSVIEKGQTVTLRCDPISGHDNLYWYRRVMGKEIKFLLHFVKESKQDESGMPNNRFLAERTGGTYSTLKVQPAELEDSGVYFCASNNPGYNEQFFGPGTRLTVL.

This clonotype was detected a few times. This sequence joins TRBV6-5 and TRBJ2-3; 10 positions match TRBD2. This CDR3 spans 15 amino acids. The trim removed 6 bases at V and 6 bases at J, leaving 9 bases unmatched. Germline V gives CDR1 MNHEY, CDR2 SVGAGI. CDR3 region: CASSHTSGVRDTQYF. For the CDR3, the DNA is TGTGCCAGCAGCCACACTAGCGGGGTTCGTGATACGCAGTATTTT.